This T cell receptor beta chain is drawn from a study of T cell responses to AZD1222 COVID-19 vaccine. Sequencing used immunoSEQ multiplex PCR; TCRdb keeps in-frame clones, though not all of them. The sample consists of 100,000 to 150,000 clones, more than 90% of them appearing once. The CDR3 totals 15 residues. Per germline, CDR1 SEHNR and CDR2 FQNEAQ (reference sequence). The V gene end was trimmed by 6 bases and the J gene end by 4 bases; junction bases not matched to a gene: 5. This sequence was found in an adult who received the AZD1222 COVID-19 vaccine. J is TRBJ2-1 and V is TRBV7-9; the match to TRBD2 covers 11 bases. This specimen consisted of peripheral blood, obtained 28 days after the second AZD1222 dose. The CDR3 loop reads CASRPSGGQYNEQFF. The CDR3 region has the DNA TGTGCCAGCAGGCCTAGCGGGGGGCAATACAATGAGCAGTTCTTC.